The following is a T cell receptor (beta chain) sequence with its context. TCRdb used MiXCR to reprocess the 5' RACE reads, holding one entry per CDR3 protein. The repertoire holds 30,000 to 40,000 distinct CDR3 sequences, with 7.1% as singletons. The entry originates in a study of early T cells in non-severe SARS-CoV-2 infection. This CDR3 has 13 amino acids. CDR1 and CDR2 from the germline V gene are SGHVS and FQNEAQ. The germline V and J ends were trimmed by 3 bases and 9 bases, with 15 bases remaining between them. The clonotype was recovered from an adult who was a healthcare worker with PCR-confirmed SARS-CoV-2 infection or an uninfected control (not recorded which). The chain recombines TRBV7-8 with TRBJ2-7; no definite D call. The specimen was whole blood, collected at baseline. This chain's CDR3 is CASSLGPYDGQYF. CDR3 coding DNA: TGTGCCAGCAGCTTGGGCCCTTATGATGGGCAGTACTTC.